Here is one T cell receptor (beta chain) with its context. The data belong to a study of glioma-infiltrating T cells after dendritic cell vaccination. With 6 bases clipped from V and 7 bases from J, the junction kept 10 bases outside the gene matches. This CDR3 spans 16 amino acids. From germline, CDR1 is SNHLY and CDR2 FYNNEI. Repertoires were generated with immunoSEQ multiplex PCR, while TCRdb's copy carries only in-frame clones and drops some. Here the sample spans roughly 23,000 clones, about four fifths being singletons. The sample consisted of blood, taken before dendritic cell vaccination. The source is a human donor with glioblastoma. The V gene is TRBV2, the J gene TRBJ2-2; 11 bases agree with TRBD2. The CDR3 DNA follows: TGTGCCAGCAGACCACTAGCGGGAGATTTCAGCGGGGAGCTGTTTTTT. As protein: CASRPLAGDFSGELFF.